This paragraph covers one T cell receptor beta chain sequence. The antigen remains undetermined. This CDR3 is built from 11 residues. V lost 6 bases, J lost 7 bases, and 12 bases lay in between. Per the germline V gene, CDR1 is DFQATT and CDR2 is SNEGSKA (reference sequence). These data come from a study of CD8+ T cells in alopecia areata. Study outcomes and limitations: Alphabeta T cells residing in normal skin are also sequenced in scalp samples.

Once RNA had been extracted, it was reverse transcribed into cDNA to act as the sequencing template. Assay: immunoSEQ multiplex PCR; the TCRdb copy retains only in-frame clones and omits some. Of some 210,000 clones in the sample, around 62% were seen once. The TCR was taken from a human donor with alopecia areata. The chain joins TRBV20-1 to TRBJ1-1; TRBD1 might be the D (5 bases). This material consisted of CD4+ T cells sorted from blood, taken at week 0. The CDR3 coding sequence is TGCAGTGCAACTAGACAGAGTGAAGCTTTCTTT. Translation: CSATRQSEAFF.